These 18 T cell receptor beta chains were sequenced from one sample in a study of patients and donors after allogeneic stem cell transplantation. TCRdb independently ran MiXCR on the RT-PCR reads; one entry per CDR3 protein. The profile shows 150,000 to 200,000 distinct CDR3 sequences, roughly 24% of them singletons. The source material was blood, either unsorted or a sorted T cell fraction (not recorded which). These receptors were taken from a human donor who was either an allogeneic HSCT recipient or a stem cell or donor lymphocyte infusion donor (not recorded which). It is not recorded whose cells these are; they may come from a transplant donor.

CDR3 region: CASSGTIRTDTQYF. The CDR3 bases are TGTGCCAGCAGTGGGACAATACGCACAGATACGCAGTATTTT. The chain uses TRBV7-2 and TRBJ2-3; D possibly corresponds to TRBD1 (6 bases). This CDR3 is 14 amino acids long. CDR1 SGHTA and CDR2 FQGNSA come from the germline V gene. V was shortened by 6 bases and J by 1 base, with 11 bases between the two germline ends.

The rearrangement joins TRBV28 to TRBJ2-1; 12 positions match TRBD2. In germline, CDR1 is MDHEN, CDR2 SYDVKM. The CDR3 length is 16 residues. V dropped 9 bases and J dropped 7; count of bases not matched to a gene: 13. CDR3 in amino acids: CASSELLLAGGNEQFF. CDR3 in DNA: TGTGCCAGTTCCGAGCTTTTACTAGCGGGAGGAAATGAGCAGTTCTTC. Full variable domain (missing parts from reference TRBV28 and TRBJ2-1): DVKVTQSSRYLVKRTGEKVFLECVQDMDHENMFWYRQDPGLGLRLIYFSYDVKMKEKGDIPEGYSVSREKKERFSLILESASTNQTSMYLCASSELLLAGGNEQFFGPGTRLTVL.

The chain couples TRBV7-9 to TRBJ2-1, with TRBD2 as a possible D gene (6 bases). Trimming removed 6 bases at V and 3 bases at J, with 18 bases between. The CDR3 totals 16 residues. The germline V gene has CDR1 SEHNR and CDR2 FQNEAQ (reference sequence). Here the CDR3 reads CASRAGPSLVYNEQFF. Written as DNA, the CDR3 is TGTGCCAGCAGGGCGGGACCAAGCTTAGTCTACAATGAGCAGTTCTTC.

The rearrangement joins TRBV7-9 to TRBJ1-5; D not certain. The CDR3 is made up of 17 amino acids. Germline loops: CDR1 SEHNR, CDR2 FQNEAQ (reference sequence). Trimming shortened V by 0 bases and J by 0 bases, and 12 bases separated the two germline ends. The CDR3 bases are TGTGCCAGCAGCTTAGCGCTCGATAAGAATAGCAATCAGCCCCAGCATTTT. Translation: CASSLALDKNSNQPQHF.

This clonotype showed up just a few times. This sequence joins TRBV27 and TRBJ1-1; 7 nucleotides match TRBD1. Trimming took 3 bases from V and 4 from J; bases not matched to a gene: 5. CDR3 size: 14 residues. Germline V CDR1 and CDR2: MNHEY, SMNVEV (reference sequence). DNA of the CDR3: TGTGCCAGCAGTTTTAAGGGGGCGGTCACTGAAGCTTTCTTT. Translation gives CASSFKGAVTEAFF.

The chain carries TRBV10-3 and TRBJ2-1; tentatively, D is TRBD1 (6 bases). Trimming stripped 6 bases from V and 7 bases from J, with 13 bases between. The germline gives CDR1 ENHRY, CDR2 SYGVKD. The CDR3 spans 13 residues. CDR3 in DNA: TGTGCCATCAGCCAACAGGGCGGGAATGAGCAGTTCTTC. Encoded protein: CAISQQGGNEQFF.

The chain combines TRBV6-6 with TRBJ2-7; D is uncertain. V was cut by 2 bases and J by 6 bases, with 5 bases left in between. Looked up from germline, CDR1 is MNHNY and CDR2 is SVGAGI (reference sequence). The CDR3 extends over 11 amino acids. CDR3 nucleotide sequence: TGTGCCAGCAGTTACCTTGTCGAGCAGTACTTC. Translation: CASSYLVEQYF.

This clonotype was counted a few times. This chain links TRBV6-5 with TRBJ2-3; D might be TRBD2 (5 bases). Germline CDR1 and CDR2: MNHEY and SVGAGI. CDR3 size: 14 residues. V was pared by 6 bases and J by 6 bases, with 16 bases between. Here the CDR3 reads CASRASTNVDTQYF. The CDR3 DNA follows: TGTGCCAGCAGGGCTAGCACCAATGTGGATACGCAGTATTTT.

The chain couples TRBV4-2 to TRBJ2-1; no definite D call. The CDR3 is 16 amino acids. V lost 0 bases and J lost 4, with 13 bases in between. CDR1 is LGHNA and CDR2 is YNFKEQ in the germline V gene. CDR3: CASSQDGPLVYNEQFF. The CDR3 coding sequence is TGTGCCAGCAGCCAAGATGGACCCCTCGTTTACAATGAGCAGTTCTTC.

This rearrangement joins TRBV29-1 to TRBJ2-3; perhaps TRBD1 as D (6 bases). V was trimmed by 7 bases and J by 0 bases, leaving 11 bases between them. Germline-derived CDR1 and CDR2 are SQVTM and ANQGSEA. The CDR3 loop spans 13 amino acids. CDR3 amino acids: CSELRGSTDTQYF. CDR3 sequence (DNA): TGCAGCGAACTCAGGGGTAGCACAGATACGCAGTATTTT.

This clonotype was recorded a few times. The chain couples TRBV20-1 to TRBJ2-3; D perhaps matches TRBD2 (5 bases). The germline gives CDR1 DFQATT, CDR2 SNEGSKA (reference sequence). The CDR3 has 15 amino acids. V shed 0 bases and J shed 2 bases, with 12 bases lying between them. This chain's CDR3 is CSARDRSGNTDTQYF. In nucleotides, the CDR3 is TGCAGTGCTAGAGATCGGTCGGGAAACACAGATACGCAGTATTTT.

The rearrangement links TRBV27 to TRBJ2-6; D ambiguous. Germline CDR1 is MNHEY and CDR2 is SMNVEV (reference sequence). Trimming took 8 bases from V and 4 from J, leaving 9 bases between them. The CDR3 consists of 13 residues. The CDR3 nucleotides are TGTGCCAGCGGCCGTCCCGGGGCCAACGTCCTGACTTTC. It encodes CASGRPGANVLTF.

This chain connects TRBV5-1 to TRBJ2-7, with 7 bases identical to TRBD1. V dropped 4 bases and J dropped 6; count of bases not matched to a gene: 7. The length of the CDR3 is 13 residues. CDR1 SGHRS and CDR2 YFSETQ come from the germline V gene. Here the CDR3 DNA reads TGCGCCAGCAGCCATGACAGGGCAAGCGAGCAGTACTTC. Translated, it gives CASSHDRASEQYF. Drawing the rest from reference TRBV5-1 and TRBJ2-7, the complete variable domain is KAGVTQTPRYLIKTRGQQVTLSCSPISGHRSVSWYQQTPGQGLQFLFEYFSETQRNKGNFPGRFSGRQFSNSRSEMNVSTLELGDSALYLCASSHDRASEQYFGPGTRLTVT.

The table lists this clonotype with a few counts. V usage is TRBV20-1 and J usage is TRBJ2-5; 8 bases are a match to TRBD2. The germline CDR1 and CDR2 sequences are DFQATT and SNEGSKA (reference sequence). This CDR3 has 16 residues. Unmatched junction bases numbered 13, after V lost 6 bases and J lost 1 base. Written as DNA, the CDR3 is TGCAGTGCCCCGACCCGTAGCGGGACCCTCCAAGAGACCCAGTACTTC. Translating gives CSAPTRSGTLQETQYF.

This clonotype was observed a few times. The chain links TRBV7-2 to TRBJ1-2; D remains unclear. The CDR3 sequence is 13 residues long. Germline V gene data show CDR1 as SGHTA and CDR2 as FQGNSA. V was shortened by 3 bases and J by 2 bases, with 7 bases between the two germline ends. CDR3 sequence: CASSLDSNYGYTF. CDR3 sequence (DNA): TGTGCCAGCAGCTTGGATTCAAACTATGGCTACACCTTC.

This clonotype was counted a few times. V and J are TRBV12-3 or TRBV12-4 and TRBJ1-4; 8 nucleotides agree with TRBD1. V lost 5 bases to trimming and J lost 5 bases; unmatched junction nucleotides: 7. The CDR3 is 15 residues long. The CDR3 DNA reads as TGTGCCAGCAGTCCAGACAGGGGCACGAATGAAAAACTGTTTTTT. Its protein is CASSPDRGTNEKLFF.

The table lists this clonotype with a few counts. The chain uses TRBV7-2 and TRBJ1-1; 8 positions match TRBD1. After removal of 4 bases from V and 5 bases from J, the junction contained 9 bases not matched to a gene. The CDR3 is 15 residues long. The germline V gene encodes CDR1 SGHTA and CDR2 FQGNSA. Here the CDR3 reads CASSSEDRVQTEAFF. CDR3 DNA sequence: TGTGCCAGCAGCTCAGAGGACAGGGTGCAGACTGAAGCTTTCTTT. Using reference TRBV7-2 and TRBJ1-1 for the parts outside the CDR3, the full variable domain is GAGVSQSPSNKVTEKGKDVELRCDPISGHTALYWYRQSLGQGLEFLIYFQGNSAPDKSGLPSDRFSAERTGGSVSTLTIQRTQQEDSAVYLCASSSEDRVQTEAFFGQGTRLTVV.

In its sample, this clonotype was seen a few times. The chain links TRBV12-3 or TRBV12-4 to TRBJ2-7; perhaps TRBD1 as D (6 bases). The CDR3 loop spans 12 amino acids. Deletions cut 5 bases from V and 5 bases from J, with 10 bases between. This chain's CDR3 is CASSRQDHEQYF. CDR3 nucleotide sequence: TGTGCCAGCAGTAGACAGGACCACGAGCAGTACTTC.